Below are 27 T cell receptor beta chains sequenced from a single sample in a study of T cells in Graves' hyperthyroidism and ophthalmopathy. Amplification of TCR beta CDR3 regions was performed using RNA transcripts as template. The TCR CDR3 was amplified in a first-round RT-PCR using the HTBI primer set. Each CDR3 protein is one row after TCRdb ran MiXCR on the multiplex PCR reads. The sample shows some 180,000 distinct CDR3 sequences, approximately 16% of them seen only once. Specimen: blood. These receptor sequences come from a woman in her 50s with Graves' hyperthyroidism.

In its sample, this clonotype was seen a few times. The rearrangement links TRBV3-1 to TRBJ2-5, with TRBD1 as a possible D gene (6 bases). V was pared by 4 bases and J by 7 bases, with 16 bases between. This CDR3 has 14 residues. Germline V CDR1 and CDR2: LGHDT, YNNKEL (reference sequence). The CDR3 spells CASSLGRGAVTQYF. CDR3 DNA: TGTGCCAGCAGCCTAGGCAGGGGCGCTGTGACCCAGTACTTC.

This clonotype turned up a few times. The CDR3 DNA is TGTGCCAGTTTAGTCGGGGGCAATCAGCCCCAGCATTTT. Translation: CASLVGGNQPQHF. The rearrangement uses TRBV6-1 and TRBJ1-5; D is ambiguous. Germline CDR1 reads MNHNS; CDR2 reads SASEGT. The V and J ends lost 9 bases and 2 bases respectively, with 11 bases between them. The CDR3 sequence is 13 residues long.

This clonotype has at least ten counts. The J gene is TRBJ1-2, the V gene TRBV30, with D uncertain. The germline gives CDR1 GTSNPN, CDR2 SVGIG (reference sequence). The CDR3 has 13 amino acids. Between the trimmed V and J ends, which lost 4 bases and 3 bases, there was a span of 12 bases. CDR3 region: CAWNSERYYGYTF. The DNA for the CDR3 is TGTGCCTGGAATTCGGAGAGGTACTATGGCTACACCTTC.

This clonotype was observed at least ten times. The V and J genes are TRBV3-1 and TRBJ1-1; 7 nucleotides agree with TRBD1. The trim removed 4 bases at V and 5 bases at J, leaving 4 bases unmatched. Germline V lookup: CDR1 LGHDT, CDR2 YNNKEL (reference sequence). This CDR3 contains 13 residues. The CDR3 spells CASSPGGWTEAFF. The CDR3 nucleotides read TGTGCCAGCAGCCCAGGGGGTTGGACTGAAGCTTTCTTT.

There are many counts of this clonotype. The CDR3 spells CASSLSDRLAKNIQYF. The CDR3 coding sequence is TGTGCCAGCAGTTTATCGGACAGGTTAGCCAAAAACATTCAGTACTTC. The chain recombines TRBV28 with TRBJ2-4; 7 bases match TRBD1. This CDR3 contains 16 residues. Per germline, CDR1 MDHEN and CDR2 SYDVKM. Trimming removed 1 base from V and 0 bases from J; junction bases left unmatched: 3. The complete variable domain, with remaining parts taken from reference TRBV28 and TRBJ2-4, reads DVKVTQSSRYLVKRTGEKVFLECVQDMDHENMFWYRQDPGLGLRLIYFSYDVKMKEKGDIPEGYSVSREKKERFSLILESASTNQTSMYLCASSLSDRLAKNIQYFGAGTRLSVL.

This clonotype was detected a few times. V usage is TRBV30 and J usage is TRBJ2-5; 9 bases align to TRBD2. CDR3 size: 14 residues. V shed 4 bases, J shed 7 bases, and the junction held 10 bases outside the gene matches. Germline-derived CDR1 and CDR2 are GTSNPN and SVGIG (reference sequence). This chain's CDR3 is CAWNTLRAGGTQYF. In DNA, the CDR3 is TGTGCCTGGAACACCCTACGAGCGGGGGGGACCCAGTACTTC. Full variable domain (outside the CDR3, taken from reference TRBV30 and TRBJ2-5): SQTIHQWPATLVQPVGSPLSLECTVEGTSNPNLYWYRQAAGRGLQLLFYSVGIGQISSEVPQNLSASRPQDRQFILSSKKLLLSDSGFYLCAWNTLRAGGTQYFGPGTRLLVL.

At least ten counts were recorded for this clonotype. The rearrangement links TRBV11-2 to TRBJ2-1, with 12 bases matching TRBD2. Germline CDR1 and CDR2: SGHAT and FQNNGV. CDR3 size: 17 residues. Trimming cost V 1 base and J 7 bases; bases outside gene matches: 8. As DNA, the CDR3 is TGTGCCAGCAGCTTAGTGCTTGTCCTAGCGGGAGGGAATGAGCAGTTCTTC. Residues: CASSLVLVLAGGNEQFF.

The table lists this clonotype with many counts. The V gene is TRBV6-1, the J gene TRBJ2-2; a weak D match, TRBD2 (6 bases). CDR1 and CDR2 from the germline V gene are MNHNS and SASEGT. CDR3 length: 14 residues. Trimming removed 5 bases from V and 4 bases from J, with 11 bases in between. The CDR3 loop reads CASSSAGSTGELFF. The CDR3 coding sequence is TGTGCCAGCAGTTCCGCGGGATCCACCGGGGAGCTGTTTTTT.

This clonotype was seen many times. A read error may account for a junction end that differs from germline. This chain joins TRBV11-3 and TRBJ2-1; 8 bases match TRBD2. The CDR3 length is 15 residues. CDR1 and CDR2 from the germline V gene are SGHNT and YENEEA. The CDR3 loop reads CASRLAGTHYNEQFF. Here the CDR3 DNA reads TGTGCCAGCAGATTAGCGGGGACCCACTACAATGAGCAGTTCTTC.

This clonotype was seen ten or more times. The rearrangement links TRBV5-6 to TRBJ2-5, with D perhaps matching TRBD1 (5 bases). The germline gives CDR1 SGHDT, CDR2 YYEEEE. V was clipped by 0 bases and J by 3 bases, with 6 bases between them. The CDR3 contains 13 residues. The CDR3 sequence is CASSLVREETQYF. Written as DNA, the CDR3 is TGTGCCAGCAGCTTGGTCAGGGAAGAGACCCAGTACTTC.

This clonotype was counted many times. V usage is TRBV7-9 and J usage is TRBJ1-2; D remains ambiguous. The CDR3 contains 12 residues. Germline V gene data show CDR1 as SEHNR and CDR2 as FQNEAQ (reference sequence). Trimming stripped 4 bases from V and 4 bases from J, with 7 bases between. CDR3 nucleotides: TGTGCCAGCAGCTCCTGGTCCTATGGCTACACCTTC. Its protein is CASSSWSYGYTF.

The rearrangement joins TRBV2 to TRBJ1-2, with 8 bases fitting TRBD1. The V gene's germline CDR1 is SNHLY and CDR2 FYNNEI. CDR3 length equals 14 residues. V was pared by 7 bases and J by 6 bases, with 10 bases of the junction left unmatched. CDR3: CASKSGTGFNGYTF. DNA of the CDR3: TGTGCCAGCAAGTCTGGGACAGGCTTCAATGGCTACACCTTC.

The rearrangement links TRBV6-1 to TRBJ2-1, with 8 bases that match TRBD2. CDR1 MNHNS and CDR2 SASEGT come from the germline V gene. The CDR3 is 18 amino acids. V shed 5 bases, J shed 8 bases, and the junction held 20 bases outside the gene matches. In nucleotides, the CDR3 is TGTGCCAGCAGTACATATGACGGACTAGCTGCGGGCCGGCATGAGCAGTTCTTC. It encodes CASSTYDGLAAGRHEQFF.

The chain has TRBV6-1 and TRBJ2-3, with TRBD2 matching 13 bases. V gave up 7 bases and J gave up 10 bases; unmatched junction bases: 8. The CDR3 loop spans 14 amino acids. Germline CDR1 is MNHNS and CDR2 is SASEGT. The CDR3 coding sequence is TGTGCCAGCAAGACTAGCGGGAGGTTGGTGGCGCAGTATTTT. Translated: CASKTSGRLVAQYF.

This clonotype was seen many times. The chain carries TRBV12-5 and TRBJ2-3, with D possibly being TRBD1 (6 bases). Germline V gene lookup returns CDR1 LGHNT and CDR2 FRNRAP. The CDR3 spans 14 residues. Trimming removed 2 bases at V and 5 bases at J, with 11 bases between. DNA for the CDR3: TGTGCTAGTGGTTTGTTCTCGACAGGAGATACGCAGTATTTT. This codes for CASGLFSTGDTQYF.

This clonotype was counted ten times or more. The chain uses TRBV6-1 and TRBJ2-7, with TRBD1 as a possible D gene (5 bases). V shed 5 bases and J shed 5 bases, with 13 bases lying between them. The CDR3 is 13 residues long. Per the germline V gene, CDR1 is MNHNS and CDR2 is SASEGT. CDR3 region: CASSRGWVNEQYF. As DNA, the CDR3 is TGTGCCAGCAGTAGGGGTTGGGTTAACGAGCAGTACTTC.

There are many counts of this clonotype. This sequence joins TRBV7-9 and TRBJ2-3; D is undetermined. V gave up 3 bases and J gave up 2 bases, with 18 bases separating them. The germline CDR1 and CDR2 sequences are SEHNR and FQNEAQ (reference sequence). This CDR3 comprises 17 residues. The CDR3 sequence is CASSFSIGPVDTDTQYF. The DNA for the CDR3 is TGTGCCAGCAGCTTCTCGATTGGGCCAGTGGACACAGATACGCAGTATTTT.

The DNA for the CDR3 is TGTGCCAGCAGGCCCACGAGACAGGTTTGGGAGACCCAGTACTTC. The encoded protein is CASRPTRQVWETQYF. The chain joins TRBV27 to TRBJ2-5; a possible D gene is TRBD1 (6 bases). This CDR3 has 15 amino acids. Trimming took 6 bases from V and 5 from J, leaving 19 bases between them. Germline lookup yields CDR1 MNHEY and CDR2 SMNVEV (reference sequence).

Only a few counts were recorded for this clonotype. The chain recombines TRBV19 with TRBJ2-7; maybe TRBD1 (6 bases). The CDR3 extends over 14 amino acids. Per germline, CDR1 LNHDA and CDR2 SQIVND (reference sequence). V was pared by 2 bases and J by 2 bases, with 10 bases between. CDR3: CASSIFQGPYEQYF. The CDR3 DNA reads as TGTGCCAGTAGTATATTTCAGGGGCCCTACGAGCAGTACTTC.

Details on this clonotype: Being one base from a much bigger clone, this may be a read error. This chain connects TRBV2 to TRBJ1-1; D uncertain. Germline loops: CDR1 SNHLY, CDR2 FYNNEI. V lost 4 bases and J lost 1, with 10 bases in between. The CDR3 runs 14 residues. The CDR3 DNA follows: TGTGCCAGCAGTGTTACCCTGGGGAACACTGAAGCTTTCTTT. This codes for CASSVTLGNTEAFF.

About this clonotype: Being one base from a much bigger clone, this may be a read error. The chain recombines TRBV27 with TRBJ1-2, with 7 bases matching TRBD1. CDR1 and CDR2 (germline): MNHEY, SMNVEV (reference sequence). CDR3 size: 13 residues. The CDR3 loop reads CASSLQGDYSYTF. The CDR3 nucleotides are TGTGCCAGCAGCCTCCAGGGGGACTATAGCTACACCTTC.

The rearrangement uses TRBV28 and TRBJ2-7; D remains ambiguous. Germline CDR1 MDHEN, CDR2 SYDVKM. Trimming shortened V by 7 bases and J by 4 bases, and 11 bases separated the two germline ends. This CDR3 comprises 12 residues. CDR3 residues: CASTAEVYEQYF. DNA for the CDR3: TGTGCCAGCACGGCAGAAGTGTACGAGCAGTACTTC. Variable domain in full (rest from reference TRBV28 and TRBJ2-7): DVKVTQSSRYLVKRTGEKVFLECVQDMDHENMFWYRQDPGLGLRLIYFSYDVKMKEKGDIPEGYSVSREKKERFSLILESASTNQTSMYLCASTAEVYEQYFGPGTRLTVT.

This clonotype was observed at least ten times. V gene TRBV11-1 combines with J gene TRBJ2-7; the D is unclear. V lost 2 bases and J lost 0, with 23 bases in between. Germline CDR1 reads SGHAT; CDR2 reads FQDESV (reference sequence). The CDR3 totals 19 residues. The CDR3 loop reads CASSLLALGRQLFSYEQYF. CDR3 DNA sequence: TGTGCCAGCAGCTTATTGGCGTTGGGTAGACAACTCTTCTCCTACGAGCAGTACTTC.

The chain joins TRBV2 to TRBJ1-2; D might be TRBD1 (6 bases). Germline loops: CDR1 SNHLY, CDR2 FYNNEI. Trimming stripped 7 bases from V and 6 bases from J, with 18 bases between. There are 14 residues in the CDR3. The CDR3 nucleotides read TGTGCCAGCACCCAGGGGCAGAGCTGGGATGGCTACACCTTC. It encodes CASTQGQSWDGYTF.

This chain joins TRBV29-1 and TRBJ1-3, with D unresolved. The CDR3 length is 13 residues. The V gene's germline CDR1 is SQVTM and CDR2 ANQGSEA. Between the trimmed V and J ends, which lost 4 bases and 2 bases, there was a span of 9 bases. In DNA, the CDR3 is TGCAGCGTTGGTTCTGGGACTGGAAACACCATATATTTT. Translation gives CSVGSGTGNTIYF.

At least ten counts were recorded for this clonotype. This rearrangement joins TRBV20-1 to TRBJ1-5, with D unresolved. Germline CDR1 reads DFQATT; CDR2 reads SNEGSKA (reference sequence). The ends were cut back, 3 bases at V and 6 bases at J, with 9 bases in the middle. The CDR3 consists of 12 residues. The CDR3 loop is CSARDPPQPQHF. DNA for the CDR3: TGCAGTGCTAGGGACCCGCCTCAGCCCCAGCATTTT.

This sequence joins TRBV12-5 and TRBJ2-1; the match to TRBD2 covers 15 bases. CDR1 and CDR2 from the germline V gene are LGHNT and FRNRAP. This CDR3 has 17 residues. V gave up 6 bases and J gave up 2 bases; unmatched junction bases: 5. The CDR3 region has the DNA TGTGCTAGTGGCGGGACTAGCGGGAGGAGTCCCTACAATGAGCAGTTCTTC. Translating gives CASGGTSGRSPYNEQFF.